The 7 T cell receptor beta chains below come from one sample, sequenced in a study of CD8+CD57+ T cells in acquired aplastic anemia. The authors sequenced patients whose flow cytometry had shown CD8+CD57+ cell expansion. Genomic DNA acted as the template from which TCR beta VDJ combination and CDR3 sequence profiling were carried out. TCRdb ran MiXCR on the reads and lists one entry per CDR3 protein. The sample comprises about 180,000 distinct CDR3 sequences, about 60% of which are singletons, and approximately 42% rests with the top ten. Sample: sorted CD4+, CD8+, or CD8+CD57+ T cells (not recorded which) from PBMCs. The receptors originated from a human donor with aplastic anemia.

The chain recombines TRBV9 with TRBJ1-6; TRBD1 aligns across 11 bases. The CDR3 has 15 residues. V was pared by 2 bases and J by 10 bases, with 5 bases of the junction left unmatched. The germline CDR1 and CDR2 sequences are SGDLS and YYNGEE. In DNA form, the CDR3 reads TGTGCCAGCAGCGTTGGGACAGGGGGAAGGTCACCCCTCCACTTT. This sequence encodes CASSVGTGGRSPLHF.

The sample holds many counts of this clonotype. The gene calls are TRBV5-1 and TRBJ2-3; TRBD2 agrees at 9 bases. This CDR3 has 16 residues. CDR1 is SGHRS and CDR2 is YFSETQ in the germline V gene. J was trimmed by 1 base and V by 4 bases; bases with no gene match: 7. DNA of the CDR3: TGCGCCAGCAGCCTCGAGCGGGGGGACGGCACAGATACGCAGTATTTT. Translating it yields CASSLERGDGTDTQYF.

J is TRBJ2-7 and V is TRBV10-2; D might be TRBD2 (5 bases). Germline V gene sequence: CDR1 WSHSY, CDR2 SAAADI. This CDR3 is 21 amino acids long. Trimming took 3 bases from V and 6 from J, leaving 36 bases between them. The CDR3 DNA is TGCGCCAGCAGTGACGTGGCTAGCCCTCTGTTCGACTGGGTAGTCTGGGGCGAGCAGTACTTC. This translates into CASSDVASPLFDWVVWGEQYF.

A word on this clonotype: Its ends do not fully match the called genes, so a read error is possible. This chain joins TRBV7-9 and TRBJ1-1; no reliable D call. From germline, CDR1 is SEHNR and CDR2 FQNEAQ (reference sequence). The CDR3 is 16 amino acids. DNA of the CDR3: TGTGCCAGCAGCTTAGCGCCCCTCGGGTCTAGGGCTGAGGCTCTCTTT. Translation: CASSLAPLGSRAEALF.

This clonotype was detected many times. The chain recombines TRBV5-6 with TRBJ2-7; 9 positions agree with TRBD1. The CDR3 totals 14 residues. Germline V gives CDR1 SGHDT, CDR2 YYEEEE. V gave up 4 bases and J gave up 3 bases; unmatched junction bases: 5. This chain's CDR3 is CASSEGTGNYEQYF. CDR3 nucleotide sequence: TGTGCCAGCAGCGAAGGGACAGGGAACTACGAGCAGTACTTC.

This clonotype was seen only a few times. The rearrangement joins TRBV7-9 to TRBJ2-7; D possibly corresponds to TRBD1 (6 bases). Trimming shortened V by 5 bases and J by 4 bases, and 15 bases separated the two germline ends. In germline, CDR1 is SEHNR, CDR2 FQNEAQ (reference sequence). CDR3 length: 14 amino acids. As DNA, the CDR3 is TGTGCCAGCAGCCGCCTGGGACACCCATACGAGCAGTACTTC. Protein product: CASSRLGHPYEQYF.

This chain connects TRBV6-1 to TRBJ1-3; 7 nucleotides match TRBD1. The CDR3 loop spans 15 amino acids. Trimming removed 0 bases from V and 4 bases from J; junction bases left unmatched: 3. Germline V gene sequence: CDR1 MNHNS, CDR2 SASEGT. The CDR3: CASSEAQGSGNTIYF. CDR3 coding DNA: TGTGCCAGCAGTGAAGCACAGGGGTCAGGAAACACCATATATTTT.